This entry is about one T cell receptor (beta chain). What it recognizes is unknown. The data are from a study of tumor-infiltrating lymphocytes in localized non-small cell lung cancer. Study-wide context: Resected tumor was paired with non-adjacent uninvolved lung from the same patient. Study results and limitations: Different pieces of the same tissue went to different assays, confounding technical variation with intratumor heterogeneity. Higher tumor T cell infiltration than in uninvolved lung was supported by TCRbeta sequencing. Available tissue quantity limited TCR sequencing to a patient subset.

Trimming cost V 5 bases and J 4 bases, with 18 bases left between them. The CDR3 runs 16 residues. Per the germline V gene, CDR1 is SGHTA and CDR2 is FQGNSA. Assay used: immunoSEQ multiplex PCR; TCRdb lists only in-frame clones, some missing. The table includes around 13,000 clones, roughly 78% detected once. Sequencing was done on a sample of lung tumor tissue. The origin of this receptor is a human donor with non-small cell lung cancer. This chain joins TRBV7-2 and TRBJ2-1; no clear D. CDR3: CASSPLNAGRYNEQFF. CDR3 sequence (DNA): TGTGCCAGCAGCCCATTGAACGCTGGAAGATACAATGAGCAGTTCTTC.